Below, 13 T cell receptor delta chains from the same sample are listed, as sequenced in a study of DNA immune sequencing with unique molecular identifiers (dated by TCRdb to 2020 to 2021). Receptor amplification or capture employed multiplex PCR. The sequencing machine was an Illumina MiniSeq. A 32-plex assay, with primers for all 8 TRDV and 4 TRDJ genes spanning the CDR3, was used to amplify the genomic DNA. During 3 to 4 cycles of barcoding PCR, a 12-nucleotide UMI was attached, and a second PCR using Illumina adapter primers followed. TCRdb called clones afresh from the public reads with CATT; identical DNA rows were later merged. In all, the sample holds some 4,300 delta-chain clones, and about 12% of those were seen once. The ten largest make up 40% to 65% of the sample. The specimen sequenced was gamma-delta T cells enriched from blood buffy coat, or unenriched PBMCs (not recorded which). These receptor sequences come from a human donor in good health.

This clone was seen a few times. This DNA's translation and the protein TCRdb lists, from a much larger clone, do not match at residue 17, likely due to a read error; the protein shown is translated from the DNA. This sequence joins TRDV2 and TRDJ3, with 9 bases lining up with TRDD3. Germline CDR1 and CDR2: GEAIGNYY and EKD. The CDR3 consists of 20 residues. DNA of the CDR3: TGTGCCTGTGATCCCATTGTACTGGGGGAAAGCTCCTGGGACACCCGACTGATGTTTTTC. This gives the protein CACDPIVLGESSWDTRLMFF.

Details on this clone: TCRdb records a much larger clone's protein for this DNA, with a difference at residue 13 that likely arises from a read error; the protein given is the translation of the DNA. V gene TRDV2 combines with J gene TRDJ3, with 11 bases aligning to TRDD3. The CDR3 has 18 amino acids. CDR1 is GEAIGNYY, CDR2 EKD, per germline. CDR3 coding DNA: TGTGCCTGTGACACCGCTGGGGGATACACCTGGGACTCCCGACAGATGTTTTTC. The encoded protein is CACDTAGGYTWDSRQMFF.

A note on this clone: TCRdb records a much larger clone's protein for this DNA, with a difference at residue 8 that likely arises from a read error; the protein given is the translation of the DNA. The CDR3, as DNA: TGTGCCTGTGACGTCTTACTGAGGACCACCGATAAACTCATCTTT. Protein: CACDVLLRTTDKLIF. J is TRDJ1 and V is TRDV2; D is unclear. Germline V lookup: CDR1 GEAIGNYY, CDR2 EKD. This CDR3 spans 15 amino acids. V shed 3 bases and J shed 1 base, with 14 bases lying between them.

This clone was detected a few times. The protein recorded in TCRdb matches a much larger clone and deviates from this DNA's translation at residue 5, suggesting a read error; the protein here is obtained by translating the DNA. The chain links TRDV2 to TRDJ1; TRDD3 aligns across 8 bases. V gave up 3 bases and J gave up 0 bases; unmatched junction bases: 11. The CDR3 extends over 17 amino acids. Germline V gene sequence: CDR1 GEAIGNYY, CDR2 EKD. The CDR3 DNA reads as TGTGCCTGTGACGCCTTAACTGGGGGGCATGACACCGATAAACTCATCTTT. Protein product: CACDALTGGHDTDKLIF.

This clone was detected a few times. With only one base between it and a far larger clone, this is likely a read error. Additional DNA sequences in this sample encode the identical CDR3. The CDR3 DNA reads TGTGCCTGTGACACTGCTCCTGCTACTGGGGGATTCCGCTCCTGGGACACCCGACAGATGTTTTTC. Protein: CACDTAPATGGFRSWDTRQMFF. V and J are TRDV2 and TRDJ3; 10 positions match TRDD3. This CDR3 is 22 amino acids long. The germline V gene encodes CDR1 GEAIGNYY and CDR2 EKD. Trimming at V came to 1 base and at J to 0 bases, leaving 14 bases not matched to a gene.

This clone was picked up many times. The chain uses TRDV1 and TRDJ1; TRDD3 matches 13 bases. In the absence of a J gene in TCRdb, the DNA was matched to germline to assign it here. Germline CDR1 and CDR2: TSWWSYY and QGS. Trimming at V came to 2 bases and at J to 3 bases, leaving 30 bases not matched to a gene. This CDR3 has 25 residues. CDR3 DNA: TGTGCTCTTGGGGAAGGTAGCGTCCTACGTCCGCCACGTACTGGGGGATACGGGCTTGCCGATAAACTCATCTTT. This codes for CALGEGSVLRPPRTGGYGLADKLIF.

As regards this clone: This likely reflects a read error, since a far larger clone is one base away. This sample also contains other DNA sequences that code for the same CDR3. J is TRDJ1 and V is TRDV1; 11 bases are a match to TRDD3. TCRdb supplies no J gene; here it was assigned by aligning the nucleotide sequence to germline. The germline V gene has CDR1 TSWWSYY and CDR2 QGS. The CDR3 covers 29 residues. This CDR3 reads CALGKIGNSLNWGIGGGYRRRGNTDKLIF. The DNA for the CDR3 is TGTGCTCTTGGGAAAATAGGCAATAGCTTGAACTGGGGGATAGGAGGAGGATACCGTCGACGGGGGAACACAGATAAACTCATCTTT.

This clone was seen a handful of times. Only one base separates this from a far larger clonotype, so it likely reflects a read error. The same CDR3 is also encoded by other DNA sequences in this sample. The chain carries TRDV2 and TRDJ1; D is possibly TRDD3 (6 bases). This CDR3 contains 14 residues. Germline-derived CDR1 and CDR2 are GEAIGNYY and EKD. The DNA of the CDR3 is TGCGCCTGTGACCGAATGGGGGACACCGATAAACTCATCTTT. The encoded protein is CACDRMGDTDKLIF.

As concerns this clone: The TCRdb protein, from a much larger clone, departs from this DNA's translation at residue 3, likely by read error; the protein shown derives from the DNA. The gene calls are TRDV2 and TRDJ1; D may be TRDD3 (6 bases). Per the germline V gene, CDR1 is GEAIGNYY and CDR2 is EKD. The CDR3 contains 17 residues. The CDR3 is CASDTVGVPQYTDKLIF. CDR3 sequence (DNA): TGTGCCAGTGACACCGTGGGGGTCCCTCAGTACACCGATAAACTCATCTTT.

This clone rates as large. Other DNA variants within this sample encode the same CDR3. This chain uses TRDV2 with TRDJ1; the match to TRDD3 covers 11 bases. CDR1 is GEAIGNYY, CDR2 EKD, per germline. Trimming took 1 base from V and 4 from J; bases not matched to a gene: 10. This CDR3 contains 17 residues. Here the CDR3 DNA reads TGTGCCTGTGACACTCTGGTGGGGGATACGCCCTACGATAAACTCATCTTT. Protein product: CACDTLVGDTPYDKLIF.

This clone was seen more than once but under ten times. TCRdb attributes to this sequence the protein of a much larger clone, which differs from the DNA translation at residue 17; a read error is likely, and the protein displayed is translated from the DNA. The chain combines TRDV2 with TRDJ1, with 8 bases matching TRDD3. The CDR3 is 20 residues long. CDR1 and CDR2 (germline): GEAIGNYY, EKD. CDR3 in amino acids: CACDTYGLSGYGPNTDRLIF. CDR3 DNA: TGTGCCTGTGACACCTACGGTTTGTCGGGATACGGGCCCAACACCGATAGACTCATCTTT.

This clone was seen a handful of times. The TCRdb protein comes from a much larger clone and disagrees with this DNA's translation at residue 4, likely due to a read error; the protein given here is derived from the DNA. This chain uses TRDV2 with TRDJ1; 8 positions match TRDD3. CDR1 is GEAIGNYY and CDR2 is EKD in the germline V gene. Unmatched junction bases numbered 14, after V lost 5 bases and J lost 1 base. The length of the CDR3 is 17 residues. The CDR3 DNA is TGTGCCTGTGTCTCACTTCCCTACGGGGATACCACCGATAAACTCATCTTT. It encodes CACVSLPYGDTTDKLIF.

This clone showed up just a few times. The gene calls are TRDV2 and TRDJ1; 13 nucleotides align to TRDD3. The CDR3 has 19 residues. CDR1 GEAIGNYY and CDR2 EKD come from the germline V gene. Trimming took 1 base from V and 1 from J; bases not matched to a gene: 11. CDR3 sequence (DNA): TGTGCCTGTGACACGTATTTTACTGGGGGATACGCTTCCACCGATAAACTCATCTTT. The encoded protein is CACDTYFTGGYASTDKLIF.